What follows describes a single TCR beta chain. Trimming stripped 1 base from V and 8 bases from J, with 16 bases between. CDR1 SGHDT and CDR2 YYEEEE come from the germline V gene. The CDR3 runs 15 residues. This sample was taken from a study of blood T cell repertoires in COVID-19. Study-level information: COVID-19 samples, acute and convalescent, were from the United States, Italy and Spain. PBMCs, B-cell-depleted T cells, or T cells were the source of the cDNA or gDNA that made up the material.

The table came from immunoSEQ multiplex PCR; TCRdb's copy has only in-frame clones and leaves some out. Here the sample spans approximately 190,000 clones, about four fifths being singletons. The TCR originated in a woman between 40 and 50 years old with acute or convalescent COVID-19. The sample consisted of peripheral blood. The chain carries TRBV5-6 and TRBJ2-1; possible D gene TRBD2, 5 bases. The CDR3 loop is CASSLPGSPSDEQFF. The CDR3 region has the DNA TGTGCCAGCAGCTTGCCGGGGTCCCCCTCAGATGAGCAGTTCTTC.